These 8 T cell receptor beta chains originate from one sample sequenced in a study of T cell changes during pregnancy in multiple sclerosis. Assay: immunoSEQ multiplex PCR; the TCRdb copy retains only in-frame clones and omits some. This table has fewer than 50,000 clones, 85% to 90% appearing once. The sequences come from peripheral blood, collected in the second trimester of pregnancy. Receptors were obtained from a female donor in good health, enrolled as a control in a pregnancy study.

The chain couples TRBV5-8 to TRBJ1-5; a weak D match, TRBD1 (6 bases). Trimming took off 1 base at V and 1 base at J, with 9 bases between the two ends. CDR3 size: 15 residues. From germline, CDR1 is SGHTS and CDR2 YDEGEE. This CDR3 reads CASSLSQGSNQPQHF. The CDR3 coding sequence is TGTGCCAGCAGCTTGTCCCAGGGGAGCAATCAGCCCCAGCATTTT.

CDR3 DNA sequence: TGTGCCAGCTCACCACCGGTGACGGGAGCCCCCCCCTTTCGGTTCTTC. This translates into CASSPPVTGAPPFRFF. The V call is TRBV18, the J call TRBJ2-1, with D possibly matching TRBD2 (6 bases). CDR3 length: 16 residues. Trimming pared 0 bases from V and 15 bases from J, leaving 24 bases between. CDR1 is KGHSH and CDR2 is LQKENI in the germline V gene. Looking up the rest from reference TRBV18 and TRBJ2-1 gives the full variable domain: NAGVMQNPRHLVRRRGQEARLRCSPMKGHSHVYWYRQLPEEGLKFMVYLQKENIIDESGMPKERFSAEFPKEGPSILRIQQVVRGDSAAYFCASSPPVTGAPPFRFFGPGTRLTVL.

The chain has TRBV11-2 and TRBJ2-1, with 7 bases fitting TRBD1. CDR3 length: 14 residues. Looked up from germline, CDR1 is SGHAT and CDR2 is FQNNGV. V was clipped by 4 bases and J by 7 bases; unmatched bases: 7. CDR3 coding DNA: TGTGCCAGCAGCTCGACAGGGATGGAGAATGAGCAGTTCTTC. Encoded protein: CASSSTGMENEQFF.

The V and J genes are TRBV14 and TRBJ2-7; a weak D match, TRBD1 (5 bases). The CDR3 covers 15 residues. The V gene lost 0 bases and the J gene lost 0 bases, with 9 bases spanning the gap. CDR1 and CDR2 (germline): SGHDN, FVKESK. CDR3 protein: CASSQEQASSYEQYF. Here the CDR3 DNA reads TGTGCCAGCAGCCAAGAACAGGCCAGCTCCTACGAGCAGTACTTC.

The rearrangement joins TRBV2 to TRBJ1-1; 7 positions match TRBD1. V gave up 8 bases and J gave up 1 base; unmatched junction bases: 4. This CDR3 is built from 13 residues. Germline V gene sequence: CDR1 SNHLY, CDR2 FYNNEI. The DNA for the CDR3 is TGTGCCAGCGAAGGACAGGCGAACACTGAAGCTTTCTTT. Translation gives CASEGQANTEAFF.

The chain employs TRBV10-3 and TRBJ1-5, with 8 bases fitting TRBD1. The CDR3 length is 14 residues. Germline values: CDR1 ENHRY, CDR2 SYGVKD. With V trimmed by 6 bases and J by 4 bases, 5 bases remained unmatched. CDR3 sequence: CAISGQGENQPQHF. DNA of the CDR3: TGTGCCATCAGCGGACAGGGCGAAAATCAGCCCCAGCATTTT.

This clone occurred once. This chain joins TRBV9 and TRBJ2-7; D gene unclear. The CDR3 sequence is 13 residues long. Germline V CDR1 and CDR2: SGDLS, YYNGEE. The ends were cut back, 0 bases at V and 5 bases at J, with 9 bases in the middle. The CDR3 region is CASSVGSGNEQYF. CDR3 in DNA: TGTGCCAGCAGCGTAGGTTCAGGAAACGAGCAGTACTTC.

The genes are TRBV9 and TRBJ2-7; 9 bases agree with TRBD1. Germline lookup yields CDR1 SGDLS and CDR2 YYNGEE. CDR3 length equals 16 residues. With 0 bases clipped from V and 2 bases from J, the junction kept 6 bases outside the gene matches. The CDR3 nucleotides read TGTGCCAGCAGCGTAGGTCCGGGACAGGGACCCTACGAGCAGTACTTC. It yields the protein CASSVGPGQGPYEQYF.